The sequence of this TCR beta chain was determined in a study of CD8+ T cells in alopecia areata (dated by TCRdb to 2016 to 2019). About the investigation overall: Treated patients were enrolled in an open-label pilot trial of oral tofacitinib, 5 to 10 mg twice daily, for moderate-to-severe alopecia areata. Patients stayed on tofacitinib for 6 to 18 months and then had 6 months of follow-up off drug so that delayed response and recurrence could be assessed. In both human patients and the C3H/HeJ mouse model, the study applied high-throughput TCRbeta sequencing to look at T cell clonal expansion in alopecia areata. Scalp tissue and sorted CD4+ and CD8+ peripheral blood T cells from patchy and totalis/universalis alopecia areata patients and from healthy controls were covered by human TCRbeta sequencing. Patients on tofacitinib were biopsied at baseline and after 4 and 24 weeks of treatment, and several of the patients also had a later scalp biopsy. Clonality in the scalp was compared among normal scalp (n=4), patchy alopecia areata scalp (n=8), and alopecia totalis/universalis scalp (n=8). RNA was obtained with the PAXgene miRNA kit for fixed scalp, the miRNeasy kit for PBMCs, and the RNeasy kit for mouse skin. TCRbeta CDR3 regions were amplified by immunoSEQ multiplex PCR with 35 Vbeta forward and 13 Jbeta reverse primers. Points the paper makes about the study in general: Scalp TCR repertoire analysis is complicated because resident alphabeta T cells in normal human skin are also sequenced, whereas mouse skin is dominated by gammadelta T cells. Shared TCR sequences between patients were less evident than in mice, which may be partly attributable to HLA diversity in the patient population. Compared with normal scalp, lesional scalp, particularly in alopecia totalis/universalis, had higher clonality and more expanded CD8+ clones, which suggests antigenic drive.

Note on this clone: The antigen it binds to is not known. Base qualities were left out, and no much larger clone turns up one base away. Additional DNA sequences in this sample encode the identical CDR3.

Per the publication, the time point label means: baseline before oral tofacitinib. Lesional scalp punch biopsies and peripheral blood were collected from alopecia areata patients. PBMCs were isolated by density centrifugation and stained for CD3, CD4 and CD8, after which CD4+ and CD8+ T cells were sorted on a FACSAria. Receptor libraries were prepared by the immunoSEQ multiplex PCR assay. To provide template for TCR sequencing, every sample had RNA extracted and reverse transcribed into cDNA. First-strand cDNA was synthesized with SuperScript III using a 2:1 mix of oligo-dT and random hexamers. A synthetic immune receptor repertoire was used to gauge amplification bias, and whatever bias remained was removed computationally. On the authors' methods: Raw reads were preprocessed to remove errors, and CDR3 was defined by IMGT conventions from the conserved cysteine to phenylalanine. Clonality was computed by normalizing Shannon entropy by log2 of the number of productive unique TCRs and subtracting the result from 1. Scalp TCRbeta sequences were cross-referenced with sorted blood CD4 and CD8 repertoires so that the CD4 or CD8 identity of scalp clones could be inferred. TCRdb limited this immuneACCESS table to in-frame rearrangements with V and J called. A share of clones is missing; checked studies link under half to unresolved V genes, and the rest is unexplained. That table supplies the V and J calls and clone size; D and trimming were determined from the DNA. The sample records about 150,000 clones, under 60% of which are singletons. In total, the top ten clones hold just under 20% of the sample.

The specimen comprised CD8+ T cells sorted from blood, sampled at week 0. The sequence derives from a human donor with alopecia areata.

Read as DNA, the sequence is TGCAGCGTACGAGCGGGCTCCTACGAGCAGTACTTC. Its protein is CSVRAGSYEQYF. The chain couples TRBV29-1 to TRBJ2-7; the D region possibly corresponds to TRBD2 (6 bases align). According to the germline V gene, CDR1 reads SQVTM and CDR2 reads ANQGSEA. The CDR3 sequence holds 12 residues, the cysteine and phenylalanine included. The read is trimmed to its CDR3 DNA, 36 bases read in frame from base 1. V sheds 6 bases and J sheds 0 bases, leaving 9 bases between their ends.